The clone carrying this TCR beta chain was found once. These data originate in a study of blood T cell repertoires in COVID-19. Study information: The United States, Italy and Spain provided the acute and convalescent COVID-19 samples. In each case, the material was cDNA or gDNA derived from T cells, B-cell-depleted T cells, or PBMCs.

Authors' processing steps: Estimates of nucleated cell counts were drawn from the amplification of reference gene primers. Clones were read by immunoSEQ multiplex PCR, and TCRdb kept only the in-frame ones, dropping some. V and J calls and clone size are those listed in that table; D and trimming were worked out from the DNA. The sample has 250,000 or so clones; more than 85% are singletons. The germline gives CDR1 SGHVT, CDR2 SQSDAQ. Deletions cut 1 base from V and 1 base from J, with 2 bases between. The CDR3 length is 12 residues. Input material: peripheral blood. The genes are TRBV7-4 and TRBJ2-7; unclear D gene. The source of this sequence is a woman aged 70-85 years with active or convalescent COVID-19. CDR3 bases: TGTGCCAGCAGCTTAGTATCCTACGAGCAGTACTTC. Amino acid sequence: CASSLVSYEQYF.